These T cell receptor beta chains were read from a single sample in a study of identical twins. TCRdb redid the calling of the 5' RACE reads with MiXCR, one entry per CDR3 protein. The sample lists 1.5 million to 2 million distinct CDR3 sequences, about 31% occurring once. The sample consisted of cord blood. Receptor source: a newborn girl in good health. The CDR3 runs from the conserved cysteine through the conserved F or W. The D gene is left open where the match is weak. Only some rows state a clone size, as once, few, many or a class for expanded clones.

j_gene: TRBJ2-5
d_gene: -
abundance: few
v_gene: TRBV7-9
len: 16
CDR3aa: CASSFGVEVKREEQYF
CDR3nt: TGTGCCAGCAGCTTCGGGGTGGAGGTGAAAAGGGAAGAGCAGTACTTC

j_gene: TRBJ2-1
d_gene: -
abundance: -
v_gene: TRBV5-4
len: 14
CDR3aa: CASSLVPSDHEQFF
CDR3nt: TGTGCCAGCAGCTTGGTTCCTAGCGACCATGAGCAGTTCTTC

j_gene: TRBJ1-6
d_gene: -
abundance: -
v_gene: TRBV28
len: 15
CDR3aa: CASSPWGRENSPLHF
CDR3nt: TGTGCCAGCAGTCCCTGGGGCAGGGAAAATTCACCCCTCCACTTT

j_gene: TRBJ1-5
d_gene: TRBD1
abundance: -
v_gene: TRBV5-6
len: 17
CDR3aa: CASSLGTGGRSNQPQHF
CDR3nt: TGTGCCAGCAGCTTGGGGACAGGGGGCAGGAGCAATCAGCCCCAGCATTTT

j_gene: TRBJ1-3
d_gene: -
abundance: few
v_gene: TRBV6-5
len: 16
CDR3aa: CASSYSMAHSGNTIYF
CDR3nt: TGTGCCAGCAGTTACTCGATGGCGCACTCTGGAAACACCATATATTTT

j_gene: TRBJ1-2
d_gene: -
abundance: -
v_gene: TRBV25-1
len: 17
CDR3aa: CASSEYGALQGAYGCTF
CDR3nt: TGTGCCAGCAGTGAATATGGGGCCCTGCAGGGAGCCTATGGCTGCACCTTC

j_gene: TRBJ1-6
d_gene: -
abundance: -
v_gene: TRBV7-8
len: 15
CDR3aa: CAGAASGSYNSPLHF
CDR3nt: TGTGCCGGCGCTGCCTCGGGGTCCTATAATTCACCCCTCCACTTT

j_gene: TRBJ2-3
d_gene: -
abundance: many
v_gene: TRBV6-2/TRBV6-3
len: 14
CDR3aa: CASIRRPAFDTQYF
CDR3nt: TGTGCCAGCATCCGACGTCCGGCATTCGATACGCAGTATTTT

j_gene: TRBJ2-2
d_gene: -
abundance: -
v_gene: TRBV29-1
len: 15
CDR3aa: CSVLKQDSNTGELFF
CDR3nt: TGCAGCGTTCTTAAACAGGACTCGAACACCGGGGAGCTGTTTTTT

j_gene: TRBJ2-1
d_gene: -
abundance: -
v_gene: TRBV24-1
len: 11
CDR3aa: CATSDRYKQFF
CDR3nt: TGTGCCACCAGTGATCGATACAAGCAGTTCTTC

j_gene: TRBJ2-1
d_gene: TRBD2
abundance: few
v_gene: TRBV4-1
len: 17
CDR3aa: CASSGKERGGFYNEQFF
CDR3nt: TGCGCCAGCAGCGGTAAGGAGCGGGGGGGCTTCTACAATGAGCAGTTCTTC

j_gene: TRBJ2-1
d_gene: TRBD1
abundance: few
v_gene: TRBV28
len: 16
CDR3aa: CASSLPYGTGVDEQFF
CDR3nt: TGTGCCAGCAGTTTGCCTTACGGGACAGGGGTGGATGAGCAGTTCTTC

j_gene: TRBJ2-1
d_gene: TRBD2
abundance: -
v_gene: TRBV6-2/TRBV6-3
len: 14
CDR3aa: CASFGRSSYNEQFF
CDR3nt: TGTGCCAGTTTCGGGAGGAGCTCCTACAATGAGCAGTTCTTC

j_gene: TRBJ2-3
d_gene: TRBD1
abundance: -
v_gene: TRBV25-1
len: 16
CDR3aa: CASSGLGDRGTDTQYF
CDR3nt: TGTGCCAGCAGTGGGCTGGGGGACAGAGGCACAGATACGCAGTATTTT

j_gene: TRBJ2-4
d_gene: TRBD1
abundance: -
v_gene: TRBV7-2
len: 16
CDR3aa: CASSPQLGTGRGEQYF
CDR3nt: TGTGCCAGCAGCCCACAACTCGGGACAGGGAGGGGAGAGCAGTACTTC

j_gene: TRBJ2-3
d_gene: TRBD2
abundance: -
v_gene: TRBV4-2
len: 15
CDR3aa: CASSQVELAGGEQYF
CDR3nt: TGTGCCAGCAGCCAAGTTGAACTAGCGGGGGGAGAGCAGTATTTT

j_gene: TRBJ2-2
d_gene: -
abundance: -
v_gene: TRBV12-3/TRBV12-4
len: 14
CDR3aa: CASTPSGNTGELFF
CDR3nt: TGTGCCAGCACCCCGTCCGGGAACACCGGGGAGCTGTTTTTT

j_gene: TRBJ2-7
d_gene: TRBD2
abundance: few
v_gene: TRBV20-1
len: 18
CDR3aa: CSASPGLAGGPLSYEQYF
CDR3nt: TGCAGTGCCTCTCCGGGACTAGCGGGAGGGCCTCTCTCCTACGAGCAGTACTTC

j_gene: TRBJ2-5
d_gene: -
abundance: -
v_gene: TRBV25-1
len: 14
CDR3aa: CASSDLTGSETQYF
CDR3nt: TGTGCCAGCAGTGATCTTACAGGGAGTGAGACCCAGTACTTC

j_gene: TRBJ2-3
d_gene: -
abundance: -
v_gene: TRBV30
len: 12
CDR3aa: CAWSSSTDTQYF
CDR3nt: TGTGCCTGGAGTTCGAGCACAGATACGCAGTATTTT

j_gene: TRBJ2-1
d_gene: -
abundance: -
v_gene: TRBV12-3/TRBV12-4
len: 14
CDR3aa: CASSSFGPRDEQFF
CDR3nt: TGTGCCAGCAGTTCCTTTGGGCCGAGGGATGAGCAGTTCTTC

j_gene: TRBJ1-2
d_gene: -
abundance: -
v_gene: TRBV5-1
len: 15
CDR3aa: CASSLVENLNYGYTF
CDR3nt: TGCGCCAGCAGCTTGGTGGAGAATCTGAACTATGGCTACACCTTC

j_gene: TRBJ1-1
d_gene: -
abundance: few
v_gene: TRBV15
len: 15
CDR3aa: CATSPDVLSNTEAFF
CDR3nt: TGTGCCACCAGCCCCGATGTTTTATCGAACACTGAAGCTTTCTTT

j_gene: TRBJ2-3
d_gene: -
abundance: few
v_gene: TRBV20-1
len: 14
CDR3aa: CSDKTPGGTDTQYF
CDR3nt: TGCAGTGACAAGACACCTGGGGGGACAGATACGCAGTATTTT

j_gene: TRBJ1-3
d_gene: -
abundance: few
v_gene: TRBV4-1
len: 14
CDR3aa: CASSQDRGGNTIYF
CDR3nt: TGCGCCAGCAGCCAAGACAGGGGTGGAAACACCATATATTTT

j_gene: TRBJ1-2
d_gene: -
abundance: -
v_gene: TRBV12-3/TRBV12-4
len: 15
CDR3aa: CASSLRTLANYGYTF
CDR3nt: TGTGCCAGCAGTTTAAGGACCCTAGCTAACTATGGCTACACCTTC

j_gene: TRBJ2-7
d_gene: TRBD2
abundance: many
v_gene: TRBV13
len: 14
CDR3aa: CASSFSGASYEQYF
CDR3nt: TGTGCCAGCAGTTTTAGCGGGGCCTCCTACGAGCAGTACTTC

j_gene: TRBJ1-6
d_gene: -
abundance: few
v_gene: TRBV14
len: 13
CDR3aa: CASSQDLGSPLHF
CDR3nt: TGTGCCAGCAGCCAAGATCTGGGCTCACCCCTCCACTTT

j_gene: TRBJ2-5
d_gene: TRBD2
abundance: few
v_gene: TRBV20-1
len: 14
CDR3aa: CSAPPSGRGKEQYF
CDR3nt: TGCAGTGCCCCTCCTAGCGGGAGGGGAAAGGAGCAGTACTTC

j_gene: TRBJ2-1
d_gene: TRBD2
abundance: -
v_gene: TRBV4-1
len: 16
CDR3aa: CASSQQLAGYYNEQFF
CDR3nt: TGCGCCAGCAGCCAACAGCTAGCGGGATATTACAATGAGCAGTTCTTC

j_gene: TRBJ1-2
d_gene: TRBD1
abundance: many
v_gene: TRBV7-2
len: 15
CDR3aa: CASSLEGTAPYGYTF
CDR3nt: TGTGCCAGCAGCTTAGAGGGGACAGCGCCTTATGGCTACACCTTC

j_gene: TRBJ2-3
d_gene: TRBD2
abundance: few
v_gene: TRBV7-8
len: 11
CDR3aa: CASSLAGASYF
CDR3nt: TGTGCCAGCAGTTTAGCGGGGGCGTCGTATTTT

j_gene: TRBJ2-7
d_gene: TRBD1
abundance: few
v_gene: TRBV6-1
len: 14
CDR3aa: CASNQDRVKYEQYF
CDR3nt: TGTGCCAGCAACCAGGACAGGGTGAAGTACGAGCAGTACTTC

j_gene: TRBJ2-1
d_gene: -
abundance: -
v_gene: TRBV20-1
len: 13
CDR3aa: CSARLGSSNEQFF
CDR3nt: TGCAGTGCTAGACTGGGAAGCAGCAATGAGCAGTTCTTC

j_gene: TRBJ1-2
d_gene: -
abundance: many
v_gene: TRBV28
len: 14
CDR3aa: CASSLMGVLDGYTF
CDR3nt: TGTGCCAGCAGTTTAATGGGAGTTTTAGACGGCTACACCTTC

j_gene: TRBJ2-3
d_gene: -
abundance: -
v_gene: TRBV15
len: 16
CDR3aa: CATSREIRGGTDTQYF
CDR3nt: TGTGCCACCAGCAGAGAGATTCGAGGGGGCACAGATACGCAGTATTTT

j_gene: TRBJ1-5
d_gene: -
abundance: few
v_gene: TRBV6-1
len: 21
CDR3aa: CASRHRSPGVDRLQGNQPQHF
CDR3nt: TGTGCCAGCAGACACCGCTCACCCGGGGTCGACAGGTTGCAGGGCAATCAGCCCCAGCATTTT

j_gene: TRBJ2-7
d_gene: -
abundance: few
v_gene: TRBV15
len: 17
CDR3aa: CATSRRDGIPSSYEQYF
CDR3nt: TGTGCCACCAGCAGACGGGACGGAATACCCAGCTCCTACGAGCAGTACTTC

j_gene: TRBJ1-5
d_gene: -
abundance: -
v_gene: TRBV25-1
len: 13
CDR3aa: CTSSSHGQPPQHF
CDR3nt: TGTACCAGCAGTTCACATGGGCAGCCGCCCCAGCATTTT

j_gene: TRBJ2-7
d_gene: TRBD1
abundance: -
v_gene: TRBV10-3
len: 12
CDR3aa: CAISAYRGEQYF
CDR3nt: TGTGCCATCAGTGCCTACAGGGGCGAGCAGTACTTC

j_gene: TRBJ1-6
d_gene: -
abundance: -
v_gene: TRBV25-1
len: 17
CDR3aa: CASSPAWMGSYNSPLHF
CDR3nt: TGTGCCAGCAGCCCCGCCTGGATGGGCTCCTATAATTCACCCCTCCACTTT

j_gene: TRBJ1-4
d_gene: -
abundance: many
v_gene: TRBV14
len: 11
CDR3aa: CASSQVRELFF
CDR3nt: TGTGCCAGCAGCCAAGTCAGGGAACTGTTTTTT

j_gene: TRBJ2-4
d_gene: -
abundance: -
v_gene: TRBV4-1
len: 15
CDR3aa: CASSQPSRAKNIQYF
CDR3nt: TGCGCCAGCAGCCAACCATCGAGGGCCAAAAACATTCAGTACTTC

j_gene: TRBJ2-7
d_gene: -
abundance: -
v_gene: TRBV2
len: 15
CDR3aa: CASSESPGILYEQYF
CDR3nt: TGTGCCAGCAGTGAAAGTCCAGGGATCCTTTACGAGCAGTACTTC

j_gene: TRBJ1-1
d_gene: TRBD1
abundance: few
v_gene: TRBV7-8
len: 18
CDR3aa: CASSLPGQGAPRWTEAFF
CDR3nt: TGTGCCAGCAGCTTACCGGGACAGGGGGCCCCAAGGTGGACTGAAGCTTTCTTT

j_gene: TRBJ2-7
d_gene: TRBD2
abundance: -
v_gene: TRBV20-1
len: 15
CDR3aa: CSARDLSGIGNEQYF
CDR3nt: TGCAGTGCTAGAGATCTTAGCGGGATTGGGAACGAGCAGTACTTC

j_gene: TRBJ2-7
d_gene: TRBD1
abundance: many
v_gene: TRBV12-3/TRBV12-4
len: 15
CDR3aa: CASSLRTGTTYEQYF
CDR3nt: TGTGCCAGCAGTTTGAGGACAGGGACAACCTACGAGCAGTACTTC

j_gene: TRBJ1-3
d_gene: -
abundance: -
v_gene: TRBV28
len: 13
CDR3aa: CASRGGTGNTIYF
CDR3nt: TGTGCCAGCCGAGGGGGAACTGGAAACACCATATATTTT

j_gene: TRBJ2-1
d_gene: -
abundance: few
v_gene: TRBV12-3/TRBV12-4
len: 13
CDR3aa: CASRWTASNEQFF
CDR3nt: TGTGCCAGCAGATGGACTGCGTCCAATGAGCAGTTCTTC

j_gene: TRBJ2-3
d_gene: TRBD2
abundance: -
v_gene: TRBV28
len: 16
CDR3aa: CASSLWGSGGTDTQYF
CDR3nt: TGTGCCAGCAGTTTATGGGGGAGCGGGGGCACAGATACGCAGTATTTT

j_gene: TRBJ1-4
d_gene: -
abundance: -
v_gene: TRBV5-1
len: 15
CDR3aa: CASSPPNSNNEKLFF
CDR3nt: TGCGCCAGCAGCCCCCCGAACAGCAATAATGAAAAACTGTTTTTT